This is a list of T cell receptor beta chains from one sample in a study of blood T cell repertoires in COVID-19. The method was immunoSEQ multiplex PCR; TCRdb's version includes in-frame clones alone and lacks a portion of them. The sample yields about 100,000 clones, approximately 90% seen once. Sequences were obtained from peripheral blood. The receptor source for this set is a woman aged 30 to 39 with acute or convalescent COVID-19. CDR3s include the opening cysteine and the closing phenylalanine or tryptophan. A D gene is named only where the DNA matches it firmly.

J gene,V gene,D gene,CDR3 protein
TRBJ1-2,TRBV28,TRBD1,CASYTGGYGYTF
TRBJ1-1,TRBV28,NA,CASYNAGQTNEAFF
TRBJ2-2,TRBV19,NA,CASSISPGVWVSTGELFF
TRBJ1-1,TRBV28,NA,CASSPIASGTRNTEAFF
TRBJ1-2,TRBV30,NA,CAWRIGGADGYTF
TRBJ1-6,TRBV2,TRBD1,CASSSPGTGSNSPLHF
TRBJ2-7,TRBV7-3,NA,CASSFQGKVYEQYF
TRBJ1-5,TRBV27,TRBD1,CASSLSTGFQPQHF
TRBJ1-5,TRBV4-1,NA,CASSQSTGPPYSNQPQHF
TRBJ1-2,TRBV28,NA,CASRQRVQGMRRGYTF
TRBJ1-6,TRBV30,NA,CAWSYGAGNSPLHF
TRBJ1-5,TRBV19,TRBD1,CASSTPGQGVQPQHF
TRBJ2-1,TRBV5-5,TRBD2,CATGLAGANEQFF
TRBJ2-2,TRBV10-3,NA,CAISELRGRTRTGELFF
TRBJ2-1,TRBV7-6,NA,CASSLPEGGREKNEQFF
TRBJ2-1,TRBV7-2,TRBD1,CASSTGTVNNEQFF
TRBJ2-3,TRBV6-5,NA,CASSYEGYTDTQYF
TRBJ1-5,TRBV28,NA,CASSLSSGYSNQPQHF
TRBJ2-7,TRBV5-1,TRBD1,CASSLSGQGPYEQYF
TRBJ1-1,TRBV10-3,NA,CAISPQANTEAFF
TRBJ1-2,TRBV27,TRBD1,CASRSGTGSFGYTF
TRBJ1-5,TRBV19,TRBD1,CASRRDRGRGPKDQPQHF
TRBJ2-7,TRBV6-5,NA,CASRGPGAQYF
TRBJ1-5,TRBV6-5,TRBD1,CASRRGQGSNQPQHF
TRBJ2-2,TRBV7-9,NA,CARLADTGELFF
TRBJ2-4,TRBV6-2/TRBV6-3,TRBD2,CASSPIAGGGFVVKNIQYF
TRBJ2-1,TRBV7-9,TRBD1,CASSLAPGGSPYNEQFF
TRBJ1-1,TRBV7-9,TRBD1,CASSLATGATEAFF
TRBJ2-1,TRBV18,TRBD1,CASSPTTDRGMGEQFF
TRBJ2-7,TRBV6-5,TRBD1,CASSYTDRVAYEQYF
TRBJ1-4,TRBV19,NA,CASRTYATNEKLFF
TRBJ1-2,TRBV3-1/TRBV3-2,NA,CASSNTANYGYTF
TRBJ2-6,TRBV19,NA,CASSIVPTNVLTF
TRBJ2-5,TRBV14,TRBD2,CASSPGLAEFQETQYF
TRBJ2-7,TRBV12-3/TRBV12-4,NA,CASSLGRGYEQYF
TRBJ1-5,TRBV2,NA,CASSDWGTRQPQHF
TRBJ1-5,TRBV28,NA,CASSLSPWRSNQPQHF
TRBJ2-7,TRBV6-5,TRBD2,CASSSGRAYEQYF
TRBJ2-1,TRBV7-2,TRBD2,CASSLASGTSGTNEQFF
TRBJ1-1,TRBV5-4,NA,CASSSDTEAFF
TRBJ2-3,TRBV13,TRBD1,CASSLGQSSTDTQYF
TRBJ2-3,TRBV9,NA,CASSVRADSTDTQYF
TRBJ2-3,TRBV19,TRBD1,CASSIDSQGVDTQYF
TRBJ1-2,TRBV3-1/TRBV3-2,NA,CASSQVAGVGYTF
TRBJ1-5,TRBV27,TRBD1,CASSLRPGQGELPQHF